This entry features one T cell receptor (beta chain) sequence. Which antigen it targets is not known. Qualities for individual bases were not recorded, and no much larger clone is one base off. The data were obtained in a study of cytomegalovirus exposure and HLA in healthy donors (dated by TCRdb to the late 2010s). About the study as a whole: In an earlier analysis of some 550 of the donors, 250 to 300 Gb of sequence data and 90 million to 120 million unique TCR beta sequences from about 190 million T cells were reported. In a later genetic analysis, genome-wide SNP genotypes for about three fifths of the roughly 670 donors were used, and that subset was treated as a discovery cohort. Donor age, sex, ethnicity and CMV serostatus were compiled together with the repertoire data. All discovery cohort repertoires had been generated using a single sequencing platform. To decide whether each TCR beta V gene segment behaved as functional or pseudogenic, an earlier analysis of fewer than 750 of the donors relied on high-throughput TCR beta sequencing. HLA typing covered class I and class II loci at four-digit resolution. Typing coverage differed by locus: A, B, C, DRB1 and DQB1 were typed in roughly 629-630 donors, DQA1 in 522, DPA1 in around 580, and DPB1 in just under 490. Along with the roughly 670-subject first cohort, a separate validation cohort of approximately 110 different subjects was used. The study was designed to test whether signatures of past pathogen exposure could be identified by cataloging public T cell receptors. An early release covering around 630 HLA-typed donors comprised approximately 290 gigabases of sequencing data and 85 million or so unique TCR sequences. High-throughput TCR immunosequencing, statistical association of individual TCRs with disease status, and machine learning were combined to predict cytomegalovirus infection status. In a later analysis, previously published TCR beta repertoires from several hundred donors were re-analyzed and high-resolution HLA genotyping was added so that TCR occurrence patterns could be studied. Among about 390 genotyped donors of the cohort, an average of approximately 240,000 unique TCR beta nucleotide sequences were sequenced per donor, roughly a sixth of them non-productive. Roughly 5 DR-DQ haplotypes were handled as single units for association and clustering, since linkage in the cohort was strong. The study used immunosequencing to profile the T cell repertoires of more than 650 subjects and linked those repertoires to cytomegalovirus serostatus. In the later analysis, no new phenotypic data were used to find candidate immune exposures; instead, reliance was placed on TCR beta sequences and their occurrence across donors. Of the 350 to 400 genotyped donors, approximately 80% fell in the genetic ancestry cluster associated with self-reported Caucasian donors. Beyond this particular receptor, the publication reports: In vitro tests confirmed that a few of the cytomegalovirus-associated TCR beta chains recognize cytomegalovirus antigens. In the study, 150 to 200 TCR beta chains were listed as associated with cytomegalovirus. Assigning TCR associations to individual alleles was difficult when HLA alleles, especially DR and DQ, strongly co-occurred. Compared with the approximately 600-donor mean, donors in an Asian-associated ancestry cluster had fewer N-insertions in productive TCRs, according to a later genetic analysis. Broadly in line with IMGT annotations, most TCR beta V segments showed up in productive rearrangements about 87% or about 30% of the time in an earlier analysis of a few hundred of the donors. The authors suggested that the approach could potentially be generalized to other disease states and immunological phenotypes. In a later genetic analysis, a missense DCLRE1C variant was associated with V-gene and J-gene trimming of TCR beta chains, and the association was replicated in an independent cohort. According to a later analysis, parvovirus B19, influenza, CMV and Epstein-Barr virus appeared linked to several top co-occurrence clusters. The cohort was sequenced for TCR beta chains only, and without alpha or paired-chain data the features that could be detected were limited. According to a later analysis, TCR association rates differed among HLA loci, with DRB1 alleles showing the most associated TCRs and HLA-C alleles showing the fewest. In a later analysis, most CMV-associated TCR beta chains were found to appear HLA-restricted, with HLA associations seemingly driven largely by CMV exposure. Most TCR sequences were seen in very few donors, while some public TCRs were found in many individuals. For the cohort, immune exposure information was limited to CMV serostatus. Cytomegalovirus status was reported to be diagnosed by the classifier with high specificity and sensitivity in both the original and validation cohorts. A cluster of highly shared sequence variants was judged likely to be a technical artifact of the sequencing pipeline. Compared with equally common non-associated chains, HLA-associated TCR beta chains in a later analysis were more clonally expanded and had lower generation probabilities. The presence/absence analyses assumed that sequencing depth was roughly uniform across donors, and that assumption may not be true. Linkage disequilibrium might explain the correlated functional status among segregating V segments, but an unknown experimental factor could not be ruled out. A further reported finding was that TCR beta sequences accurately predicted the HLA-A and HLA-B alleles for most subjects in the first cohort. Because counts were too low, about 18 rarely observed V segments, including chromosome 9 orphons, were excluded from the earlier analysis of 587 of the donors. Because HLA typing was unavailable for some donors at each locus, only the typed subset was used in association tests. A later analysis associated roughly 17,000 TCR beta sequences with specific HLA alleles at a false discovery rate of 0.05.

The library came from the immunoSEQ multiplex PCR assay. For the multiplex PCR, a mixture combining 60 forward primers for TCR Vbeta segments and 13 reverse primers for TCR Jbeta segments was used. The CDR3 region of rearranged TCR beta genes was amplified from genomic DNA with a multiplex PCR assay. The amplified TCR beta libraries were sequenced on the Illumina HiSeq System as 87-base-pair reads. From the authors' description of their analysis: A later analysis tallied roughly 80 million unique TCR beta chains across the 660 or so repertoires, and some 12 million of those chains were shared by two or more donors. To remove PCR and sequencing errors, raw reads were error-corrected and collapsed into unique sequences using a nearest-neighbor algorithm that merged closely related sequences. Alignment of CDR3 sequences to IMGT reference sequences was used to assign V, D and J gene segments. For a sequence to be retained, a match of at least six nucleotides to both a V gene segment and a J gene segment was required. Rearrangements were classified as productive when the CDR3 lacked stop codons and remained in frame with V and J, and all other rearrangements were classified as non-productive. Following IMGT convention, CDR3 was defined as the stretch from the second conserved V-encoded cysteine to the conserved J-encoded phenylalanine. In an earlier analysis of more than 550 of the donors, sequences lacking an unambiguous match to a single V gene segment were excluded. An earlier analysis of 587 of the donors classified V segments as functional when productive rearrangements were above 56.7% and as segregating when the standard deviation between donors was above 5%. A statistical classification framework was built to diagnose cytomegalovirus status from the catalog of TCR beta chain sequences. In a later analysis, TCR nucleotide sequences were compared against IMGT/GENE-DB human TR gene sequences so that V and J genes could be assigned. A later analysis assigned CDR3 sequences and most-parsimonious VDJ recombination scenarios with the TCRdist pipeline. In a later analysis, each TCR beta chain was defined by its CDR3 amino acid sequence together with its V-gene family, and reads lacking a unique V-gene family were excluded. As a way to deal with suspected cross-contamination and a sequencing artifact, a later analysis dropped roughly 600 nucleotide sequences that were highly shared and had low generation probability. A later analysis calculated a clonal expansion index for each public chain from normalized within-repertoire ranks of inferred template counts. In a later analysis, generation probabilities were computed with a VDJ recombination model fitted to out-of-frame rearrangements, and the resulting probabilities were checked against IGoR. Hypergeometric tests were used in a later analysis to score TCR-TCR, TCR-HLA and TCR-CMV co-occurrence, with a repertoire-size bias correction applied to the TCR pairs. In a later analysis, false discovery rates were estimated by permuting HLA or CMV assignments 20 times. In a later analysis, co-occurring TCRs were grouped using DBSCAN, and TCRdist sequence similarity was added for clustering within HLA-allele-positive subsets. Co-occurrence clustering excluded repertoires with fewer than 30,000 or more than 120,000 public chains, plus five with anomalous nucleotide sharing. The table comes from immuneACCESS by way of TCRdb, which keeps in-frame sequences with V and J called. Part of the clones is missing from these tables; in studies checked, under half for an unresolved V gene and the rest for unknown reasons. Clonal size and the V and J genes are those of that table, whereas D and trimming came from the DNA. The sample table contains 90,000 to 120,000 clones; only one count was recorded for 70% to 80% of them. Approximately 4.1% of the sample is taken by the ten largest.

The cohort was made up of approximately 700 healthy bone marrow donors. All cohort members were sampled while nominally healthy, although unrecorded immune exposures were likely present. The donor tested CMV seropositive, placing the donor among the 290 or so seropositive members of the cohort. A peripheral blood sample was collected from each donor, and TCR beta sequencing was performed on peripheral blood mononuclear cells. Genomic DNA extraction from the blood cell samples was performed with the Qiagen DNeasy Blood Extraction Kit. The source material was PBMCs. This TCR derives from a female donor in good health and CMV-seropositive.

The nucleotide sequence reads as follows: TGTGCCAGCAGCCTTGGATTAGCGGGGATAGATACGCAGTATTTT. This sequence encodes CASSLGLAGIDTQYF. The chain is encoded by TRBV11-2 joined to TRBJ2-3; 8 bases in the middle match TRBD2. CDR1 and CDR2, looked up from the germline V gene, are SGHAT and FQNNGV. The CDR3 numbers 15 residues from cysteine through phenylalanine. Only the CDR3 part of the read is kept: 45 bases, read in frame from the first base. V and J are trimmed by 5 bases and 5 bases, and the gene matches miss 9 bases of the junction.